The rows below give T cell receptor beta chains drawn from one sample of a study of blood T cell repertoires in COVID-19. Sequencing was performed with immunoSEQ multiplex PCR; in TCRdb, only in-frame clones are kept and a portion is missing. The table lists around 290,000 clones, more than 75% of them singletons. Sequencing was done on a sample of PBMCs or T cells enriched from blood (not recorded which). The receptor set was obtained from a woman aged 55-69 years in a cohort exposed to, infected with or recovered from COVID-19 (not recorded which). CDR3s include the opening cysteine and the closing phenylalanine or tryptophan. D genes are given only for firm matches. Clone size is not always given. Where it is, it says once, few, many or a class for expanded clones.

TRBV24-1	-	TRBJ2-3	TRBD1	CATSDPDRVGPDTQYF	TGTGCCACCAGTGACCCGGACAGGGTTGGTCCAGATACGCAGTATTTT
TRBV6-1	once	TRBJ1-1	-	CASSDRHSRDTEAFF	TGTGCCAGCAGTGATAGACACAGCAGGGACACTGAAGCTTTCTTT
TRBV29-1	-	TRBJ1-1	TRBD1	CSVRQGEEARLLMNTEAFF	TGCAGCGTTAGACAGGGGGAGGAAGCGAGACTCCTTATGAACACTGAAGCTTTCTTT
TRBV2	once	TRBJ2-7	-	CATLGPQGATYEQYF	TGTGCCACCTTGGGTCCCCAAGGGGCTACCTACGAGCAGTACTTC
TRBV5-4	-	TRBJ2-3	TRBD2	CASSLGLTSGADTQYF	TGTGCCAGCAGCTTGGGTCTGACTAGCGGGGCAGATACGCAGTATTTT
TRBV30	-	TRBJ1-2	-	CAWSDRDGYTF	TGTGCCTGGAGTGACAGGGACGGCTACACCTTC
TRBV28	-	TRBJ1-6	-	CASGTRQVLDNSPLHF	TGTGCCAGCGGAACTCGACAGGTGCTCGATAATTCACCCCTCCACTTT
TRBV4-1	-	TRBJ2-5	-	CASSYPGVQETQYF	TGCGCCAGCAGCTACCCCGGGGTCCAAGAGACCCAGTACTTC
TRBV6-5	-	TRBJ2-6	-	CASSPGLTGANVLTF	TGTGCCAGCAGTCCAGGGTTAACTGGGGCCAACGTCCTGACTTTC
TRBV28	-	TRBJ1-5	-	CASSYRVPNQPQHF	TGTGCCAGCAGTTACAGAGTTCCCAATCAGCCCCAGCATTTT
TRBV3-1/TRBV3-2	-	TRBJ2-1	TRBD2	CASSQLAVFYNEQFF	TGTGCCAGCAGCCAACTAGCGGTCTTCTACAATGAGCAGTTCTTC
TRBV5-4	-	TRBJ2-7	TRBD2	CASSTGGRAYEQYF	TGTGCCAGCAGCACGGGAGGGCGCGCCTACGAGCAGTACTTC
TRBV24-1	-	TRBJ2-3	TRBD1	CATSDRQGSDTQYF	TGTGCCACCAGTGATCGACAGGGATCAGATACGCAGTATTTT
TRBV27	-	TRBJ1-4	-	CASSSLGGGGEKLFF	TGTGCCAGCAGCTCCCTCGGGGGTGGTGGCGAAAAACTGTTTTTT
TRBV5-1	-	TRBJ1-4	-	CASSPSRGSNEKLFF	TGCGCCAGCAGCCCGAGCAGGGGATCTAATGAAAAACTGTTTTTT
TRBV7-9	-	TRBJ1-1	-	CASSLVGNTEAFF	TGTGCCAGCAGCTTGGTCGGGAACACTGAAGCTTTCTTT
TRBV7-9	-	TRBJ2-7	TRBD2	CASSPFPQRGSYEQYF	TGTGCCAGCAGCCCCTTTCCCCAGCGGGGCTCCTACGAGCAGTACTTC
TRBV27	once	TRBJ1-6	TRBD1	CASSLQGAGSPLHF	TGTGCCAGCAGTCTCCAGGGGGCGGGTTCACCCCTCCACTTT
TRBV7-2	-	TRBJ1-4	TRBD1	CASSAGGRGNEKLFF	TGTGCCAGCAGCGCAGGGGGACGCGGTAATGAAAAACTGTTTTTT
TRBV28	-	TRBJ2-3	TRBD1	CASSLTGTGLDTQYF	TGTGCCAGCAGTCTCACCGGGACAGGGTTAGATACGCAGTATTTT
TRBV18	-	TRBJ1-5	-	CASSPKGDQPQHF	TGTGCCAGCTCACCAAAGGGGGATCAGCCCCAGCATTTT
TRBV5-1	few	TRBJ2-2	-	CASSPDSGANTGELFF	TGCGCCAGCAGCCCAGATAGCGGAGCGAACACCGGGGAGCTGTTTTTT
TRBV7-9	-	TRBJ2-1	TRBD2	CASSLGTGGNEQFF	TGTGCCAGCAGCCTCGGGACGGGGGGCAATGAGCAGTTCTTC
TRBV6-5	-	TRBJ1-3	TRBD1	CASATQGPGGNTIYF	TGTGCCAGCGCAACACAGGGGCCCGGTGGAAACACCATATATTTT
TRBV4-3	-	TRBJ2-7	-	CASSQERGSAEQYF	TGCGCCAGCAGCCAAGAGAGGGGGTCAGCCGAGCAGTACTTC
TRBV12-3/TRBV12-4	-	TRBJ1-4	-	CASSLAHREKLFF	TGTGCCAGCAGTTTGGCACATCGTGAAAAACTGTTTTTT
TRBV9	-	TRBJ1-1	-	CASSVAEEMNTEAFF	TGTGCCAGCAGCGTAGCTGAGGAGATGAACACTGAAGCTTTCTTT
TRBV4-1	-	TRBJ2-7	TRBD1	CASSQGQGAREQYF	TGCGCCAGCAGCCAGGGACAGGGGGCTCGCGAGCAGTACTTC
TRBV4-1	once	TRBJ2-7	-	CASSHPPEGAGSSYEQYF	TGCGCCAGCAGCCATCCTCCCGAAGGGGCGGGGAGCTCCTACGAGCAGTACTTC
TRBV5-1	-	TRBJ1-5	TRBD1	CASSPGTENQPQHF	TGCGCCAGCAGCCCTGGGACAGAAAATCAGCCCCAGCATTTT
TRBV14	few	TRBJ1-5	TRBD1	CASSGHRGSNQPQHF	TGTGCCAGCAGCGGCCACAGGGGGAGCAATCAGCCCCAGCATTTT
TRBV25-1	-	TRBJ2-1	TRBD2	CASSELRRERSYNEQFF	TGTGCCAGCAGTGAATTAAGGCGGGAGCGCTCCTACAATGAGCAGTTCTTC
TRBV30	-	TRBJ1-1	TRBD1	CAWQGGNTEAFF	TGTGCCTGGCAGGGGGGGAACACTGAAGCTTTCTTT
TRBV6-5	-	TRBJ2-1	-	CASSYSRGHYNEQFF	TGTGCCAGCAGTTACTCCCGGGGACATTACAATGAGCAGTTCTTC
TRBV6-5	-	TRBJ2-7	-	CASRWESPYEQYF	TGTGCCAGCAGGTGGGAGTCCCCCTACGAGCAGTACTTC
TRBV19	-	TRBJ2-7	TRBD1	CASSAGQGVNEQYF	TGTGCCAGTAGCGCGGGACAGGGGGTGAACGAGCAGTACTTC
TRBV7-9	-	TRBJ1-4	TRBD1	CASSRQGAGEKLFF	TGTGCCAGCAGCCGACAGGGGGCAGGTGAAAAACTGTTTTTT
TRBV4-3	few	TRBJ1-3	TRBD1	CASSQGTGSTSGNTIYF	TGCGCCAGCAGCCAGGGGACAGGCTCAACCTCTGGAAACACCATATATTTT
TRBV12-3/TRBV12-4	-	TRBJ2-3	-	CASSPTDTQYF	TGTGCCAGCAGTCCAACAGATACGCAGTATTTT
TRBV19	-	TRBJ2-1	TRBD2	CASTPTSGRAGYEQFF	TGTGCCAGTACTCCCACTAGCGGGAGGGCCGGATATGAGCAGTTCTTC
TRBV7-3	-	TRBJ2-7	TRBD2	CASSPRGGSSYEQYF	TGTGCCAGCAGCCCCCGGGGGGGAAGCTCCTACGAGCAGTACTTC
TRBV5-1	-	TRBJ2-5	TRBD2	CASSISGGLVGQYF	TGCGCCAGCAGCATCAGCGGGGGGCTTGTGGGCCAGTACTTC
TRBV2	-	TRBJ1-1	-	CASSERGSNTEAFF	TGTGCCAGCAGTGAACGCGGATCGAACACTGAAGCTTTCTTT
TRBV24-1	-	TRBJ2-5	TRBD2	CATSDRGLAGGETQYF	TGTGCCACCAGTGACCGAGGACTAGCGGGAGGAGAGACCCAGTACTTC
TRBV12-3/TRBV12-4	-	TRBJ1-1	-	CASMVSQEAFF	TGTGCCAGCATGGTATCCCAAGAGGCTTTCTTT
TRBV20-1	-	TRBJ2-1	-	CSASGIRRSYNEQFF	TGCAGTGCTAGTGGGATAAGGAGGTCCTACAATGAGCAGTTCTTC
TRBV7-3	-	TRBJ1-1	TRBD1	CASSRQGLDTEAFF	TGTGCCAGCAGCAGACAGGGTCTGGACACTGAAGCTTTCTTT